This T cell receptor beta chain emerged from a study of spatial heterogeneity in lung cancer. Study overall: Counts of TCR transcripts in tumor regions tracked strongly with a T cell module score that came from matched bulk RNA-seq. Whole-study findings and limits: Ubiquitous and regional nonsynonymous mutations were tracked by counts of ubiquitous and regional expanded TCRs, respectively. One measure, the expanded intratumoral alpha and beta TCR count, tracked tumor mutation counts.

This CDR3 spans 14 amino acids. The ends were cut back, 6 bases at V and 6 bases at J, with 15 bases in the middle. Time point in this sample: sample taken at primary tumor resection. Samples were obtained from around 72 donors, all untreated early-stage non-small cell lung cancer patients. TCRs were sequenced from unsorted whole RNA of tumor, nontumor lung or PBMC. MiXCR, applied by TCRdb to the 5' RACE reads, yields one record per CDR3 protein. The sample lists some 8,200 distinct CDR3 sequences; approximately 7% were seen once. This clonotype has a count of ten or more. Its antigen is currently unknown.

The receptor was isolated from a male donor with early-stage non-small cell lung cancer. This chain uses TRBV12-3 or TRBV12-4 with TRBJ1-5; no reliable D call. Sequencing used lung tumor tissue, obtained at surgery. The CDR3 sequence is CASSTDPWGQPQHF. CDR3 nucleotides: TGTGCCAGCAGCACGGACCCCTGGGGTCAGCCCCAGCATTTT.